This record covers a single T cell receptor beta chain. Per germline, CDR1 SQVTM and CDR2 ANQGSEA. CDR3 length: 12 amino acids. V lost 5 bases, J lost 2 bases, and 9 bases lay in between. This record belongs to a study of early stage breast cancer tumors. Across the whole study: The ER+/PR+/HER2- tumors included roughly eight ductal and four lobular carcinomas.

Clones were sequenced by immunoSEQ multiplex PCR, and TCRdb holds only the in-frame ones, with some missing. The top ten hold less than 7.5% of the sample, which has tens of thousands of clones, less than 80% seen once. The receptor was isolated from a person between 55 and 69 years old with breast cancer. Sequenced material: blood. V is TRBV29-1 and J is TRBJ2-5, with D possibly TRBD1 on 6 matching bases. CDR3 loop: CSVWDNQETQYF. CDR3 coding DNA: TGCAGCGTTTGGGACAATCAAGAGACCCAGTACTTC.